Given below is one T cell receptor beta chain in context. Its specificity is not known. CDR3 length equals 14 residues. Germline lookup yields CDR1 SGHRS and CDR2 YFSETQ. The sample is drawn from a study of monozygotic twins with inflammatory bowel disease. One entry per CDR3 protein, without DNA, is what TCRdb gives after re-calling the 5' RACE reads. This sample's table reports over 110,000 distinct CDR3 sequences. Study findings and constraints: Twins with IBD were found to have lower TCRbeta diversity (inverse Simpson) than healthy co-twins.

The V call is TRBV5-1, the J call TRBJ1-1; with no DNA, the TCRdb D assignment of TRBD1 cannot be verified. Input material: blood. The sequence was collected from a human donor with ulcerative colitis or Crohn's disease, or a healthy co-twin of an affected twin (not recorded which). CDR3 residues: CASSATGPNTEAFF.